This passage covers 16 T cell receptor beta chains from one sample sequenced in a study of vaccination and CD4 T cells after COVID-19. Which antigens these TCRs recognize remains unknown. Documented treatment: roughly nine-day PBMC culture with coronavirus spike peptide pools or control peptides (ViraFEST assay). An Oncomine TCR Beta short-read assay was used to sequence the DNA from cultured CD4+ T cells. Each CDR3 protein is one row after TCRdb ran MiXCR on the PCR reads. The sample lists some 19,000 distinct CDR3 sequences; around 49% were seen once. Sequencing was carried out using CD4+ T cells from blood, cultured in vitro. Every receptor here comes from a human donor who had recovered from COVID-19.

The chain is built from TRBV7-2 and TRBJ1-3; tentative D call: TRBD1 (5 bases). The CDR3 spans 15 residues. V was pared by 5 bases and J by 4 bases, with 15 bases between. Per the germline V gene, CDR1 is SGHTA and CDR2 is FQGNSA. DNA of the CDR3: TGTGCCAGCAGCCCCGGGACCCGCGCCGGAAACACCATATATTTT. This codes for CASSPGTRAGNTIYF.

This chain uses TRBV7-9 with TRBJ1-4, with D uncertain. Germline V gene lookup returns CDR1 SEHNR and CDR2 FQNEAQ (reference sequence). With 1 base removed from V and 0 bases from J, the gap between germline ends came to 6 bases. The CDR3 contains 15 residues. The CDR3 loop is CASSLVSPTNEKLFF. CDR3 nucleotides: TGTGCCAGCAGCTTAGTCAGCCCAACTAATGAAAAACTGTTTTTT.

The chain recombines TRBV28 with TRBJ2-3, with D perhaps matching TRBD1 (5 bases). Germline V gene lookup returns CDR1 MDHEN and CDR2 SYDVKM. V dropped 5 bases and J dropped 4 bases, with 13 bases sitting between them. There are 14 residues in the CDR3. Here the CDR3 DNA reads TGTGCCAGCAGTAGGGGCAGGCAATCAGATACGCAGTATTTT. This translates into CASSRGRQSDTQYF.

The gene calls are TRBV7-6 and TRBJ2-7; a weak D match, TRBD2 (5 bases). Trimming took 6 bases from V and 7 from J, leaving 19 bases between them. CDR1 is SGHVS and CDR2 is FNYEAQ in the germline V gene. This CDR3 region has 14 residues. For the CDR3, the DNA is TGTGCCAGCAGTAGTACGGCGGGCTGGGGAGAGCAGTACTTC. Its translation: CASSSTAGWGEQYF.

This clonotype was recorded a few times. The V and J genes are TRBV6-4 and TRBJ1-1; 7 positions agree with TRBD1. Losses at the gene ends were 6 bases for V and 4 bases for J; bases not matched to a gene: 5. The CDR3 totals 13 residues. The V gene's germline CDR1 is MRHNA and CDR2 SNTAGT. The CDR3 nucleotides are TGTGCCAGCAGCGCACAGGGGAGCACTGAAGCTTTCTTT. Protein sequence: CASSAQGSTEAFF.

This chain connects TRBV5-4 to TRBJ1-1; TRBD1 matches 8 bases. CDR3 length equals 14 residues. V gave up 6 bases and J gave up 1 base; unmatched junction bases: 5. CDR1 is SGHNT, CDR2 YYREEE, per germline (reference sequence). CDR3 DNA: TGTGCCAGCACCCCCGGGACAGGGAACACTGAAGCTTTCTTT. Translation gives CASTPGTGNTEAFF.

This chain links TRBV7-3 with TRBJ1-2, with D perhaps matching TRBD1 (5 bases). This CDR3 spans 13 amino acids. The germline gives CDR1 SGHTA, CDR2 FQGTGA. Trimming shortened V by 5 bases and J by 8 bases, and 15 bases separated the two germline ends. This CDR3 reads CASSISGGNGYTF. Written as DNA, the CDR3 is TGTGCCAGCAGCATATCCGGGGGGAACGGCTACACCTTC.

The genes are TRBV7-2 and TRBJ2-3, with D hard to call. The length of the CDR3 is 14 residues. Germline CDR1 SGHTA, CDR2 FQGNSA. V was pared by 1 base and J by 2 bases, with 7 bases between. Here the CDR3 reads CASSLVSATDTQYF. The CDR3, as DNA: TGTGCCAGCAGCTTAGTCTCGGCCACAGATACGCAGTATTTT. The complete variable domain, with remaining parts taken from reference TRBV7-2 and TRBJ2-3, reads GAGVSQSPSNKVTEKGKDVELRCDPISGHTALYWYRQSLGQGLEFLIYFQGNSAPDKSGLPSDRFSAERTGGSVSTLTIQRTQQEDSAVYLCASSLVSATDTQYFGPGTRLTVL.

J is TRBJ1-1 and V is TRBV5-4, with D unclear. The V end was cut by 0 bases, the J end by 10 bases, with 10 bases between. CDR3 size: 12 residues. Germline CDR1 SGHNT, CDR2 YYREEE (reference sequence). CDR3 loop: CASSLAGRGAFF. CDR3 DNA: TGTGCCAGCAGCTTGGCAGGTCGGGGAGCTTTCTTT.

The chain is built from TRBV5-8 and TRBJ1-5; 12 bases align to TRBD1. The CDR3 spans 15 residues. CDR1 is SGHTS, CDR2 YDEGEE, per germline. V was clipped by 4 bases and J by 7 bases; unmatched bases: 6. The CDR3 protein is CASSRGTGGWQPQHF. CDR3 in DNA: TGTGCCAGCAGCCGGGGGACAGGGGGCTGGCAGCCCCAGCATTTT. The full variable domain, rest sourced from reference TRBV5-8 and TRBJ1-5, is EAGVTQSPTHLIKTRGQQATLRCSPISGHTSVYWYQQALGLGLQFLLWYDEGEERNRGNFPPRFSGRQFPNYSSELNVNALELEDSALYLCASSRGTGGWQPQHFGDGTRLSIL.

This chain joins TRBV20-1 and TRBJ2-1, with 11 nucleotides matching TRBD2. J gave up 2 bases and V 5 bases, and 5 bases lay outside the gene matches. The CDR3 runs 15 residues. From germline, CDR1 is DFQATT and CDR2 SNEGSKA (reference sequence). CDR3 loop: CSAGLAGGTYNEQFF. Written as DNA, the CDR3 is TGCAGTGCTGGGTTAGCGGGAGGGACCTACAATGAGCAGTTCTTC.

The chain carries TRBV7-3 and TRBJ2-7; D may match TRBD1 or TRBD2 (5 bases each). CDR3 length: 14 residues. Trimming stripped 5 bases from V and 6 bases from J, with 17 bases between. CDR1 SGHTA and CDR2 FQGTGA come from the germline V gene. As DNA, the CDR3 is TGTGCCAGCAGCCGCCGGGACGGAATGTCCGAGCAGTACTTC. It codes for CASSRRDGMSEQYF.

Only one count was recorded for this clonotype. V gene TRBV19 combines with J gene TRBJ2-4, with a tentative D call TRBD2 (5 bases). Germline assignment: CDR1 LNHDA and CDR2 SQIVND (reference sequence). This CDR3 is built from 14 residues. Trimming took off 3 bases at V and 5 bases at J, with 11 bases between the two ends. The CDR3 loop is CASSIHGEQNIQYF. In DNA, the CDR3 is TGTGCCAGTAGTATCCATGGGGAGCAAAACATTCAGTACTTC.

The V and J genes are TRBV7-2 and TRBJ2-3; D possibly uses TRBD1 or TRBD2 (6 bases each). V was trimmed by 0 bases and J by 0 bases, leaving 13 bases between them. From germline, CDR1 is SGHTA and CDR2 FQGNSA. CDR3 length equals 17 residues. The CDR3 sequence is CASSLAGAGPSTDTQYF. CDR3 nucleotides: TGTGCCAGCAGCTTAGCGGGGGCGGGGCCTAGCACAGATACGCAGTATTTT.

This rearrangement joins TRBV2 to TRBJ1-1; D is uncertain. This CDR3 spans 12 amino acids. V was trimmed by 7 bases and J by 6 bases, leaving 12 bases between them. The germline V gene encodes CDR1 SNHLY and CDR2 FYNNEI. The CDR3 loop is CASNWKTAEAFF. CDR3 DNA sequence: TGTGCCAGCAATTGGAAAACAGCTGAAGCTTTCTTT.

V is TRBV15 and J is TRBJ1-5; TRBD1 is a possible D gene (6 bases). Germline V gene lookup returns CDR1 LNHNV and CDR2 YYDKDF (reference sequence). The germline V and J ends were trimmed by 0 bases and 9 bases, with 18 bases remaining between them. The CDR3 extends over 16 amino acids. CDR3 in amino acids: CATSRDAARGEGPQHF. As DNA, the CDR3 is TGTGCCACCAGCAGAGATGCCGCCAGGGGCGAGGGGCCCCAGCATTTT.